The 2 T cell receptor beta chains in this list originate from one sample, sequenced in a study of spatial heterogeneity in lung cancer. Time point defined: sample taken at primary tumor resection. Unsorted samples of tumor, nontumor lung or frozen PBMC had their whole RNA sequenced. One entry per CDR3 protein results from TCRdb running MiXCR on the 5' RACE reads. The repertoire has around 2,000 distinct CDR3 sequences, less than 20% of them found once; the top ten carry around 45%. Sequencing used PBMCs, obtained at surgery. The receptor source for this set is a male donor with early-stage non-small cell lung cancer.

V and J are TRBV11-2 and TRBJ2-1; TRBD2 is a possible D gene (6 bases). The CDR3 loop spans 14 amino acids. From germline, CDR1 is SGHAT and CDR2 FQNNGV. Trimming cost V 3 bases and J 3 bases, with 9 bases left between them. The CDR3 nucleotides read TGTGCCAGCAGCTTCGGCGGGGACTACAATGAGCAGTTCTTC. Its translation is CASSFGGDYNEQFF. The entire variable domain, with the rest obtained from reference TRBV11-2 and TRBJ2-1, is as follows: EAGVAQSPRYKIIEKRQSVAFWCNPISGHATLYWYQQILGQGPKLLIQFQNNGVVDDSQLPKDRFSAERLKGVDSTLKIQPAKLEDSAVYLCASSFGGDYNEQFFGPGTRLTVL.

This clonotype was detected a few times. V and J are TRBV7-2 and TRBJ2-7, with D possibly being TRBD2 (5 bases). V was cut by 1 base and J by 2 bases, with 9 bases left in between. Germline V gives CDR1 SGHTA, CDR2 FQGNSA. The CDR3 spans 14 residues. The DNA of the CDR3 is TGTGCCAGCAGCTTAGGGGAGTACCCCTACGAGCAGTACTTC. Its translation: CASSLGEYPYEQYF.